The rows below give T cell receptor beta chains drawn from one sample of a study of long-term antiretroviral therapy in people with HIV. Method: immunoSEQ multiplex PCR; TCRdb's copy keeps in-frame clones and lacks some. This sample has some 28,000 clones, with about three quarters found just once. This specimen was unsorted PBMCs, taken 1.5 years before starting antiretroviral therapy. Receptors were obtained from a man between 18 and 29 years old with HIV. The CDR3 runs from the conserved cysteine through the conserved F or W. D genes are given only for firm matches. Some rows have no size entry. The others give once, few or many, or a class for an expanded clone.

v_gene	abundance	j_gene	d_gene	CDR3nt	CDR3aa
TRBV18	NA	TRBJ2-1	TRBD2	TGTGCCAGCTCACCAGAGGAGGAAGCGGGATACAATGAGCAGTTCTTC	CASSPEEEAGYNEQFF
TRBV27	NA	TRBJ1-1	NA	TGTGCCAGCAGTTTAGGCGTTGGTAACACTGAAGCTTTCTTT	CASSLGVGNTEAFF
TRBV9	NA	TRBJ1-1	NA	TGTGCCAGCAGCTCCCGCGGCCGGAACACTGAAGCTTTCTTT	CASSSRGRNTEAFF
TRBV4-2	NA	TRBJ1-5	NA	TGTGCCAGCAGCCTACTGAACGGGGTTGCGACTCAGCCCCAGCATTTT	CASSLLNGVATQPQHF
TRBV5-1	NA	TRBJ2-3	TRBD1	TGCGCCAGCAGCTCGACAGGGGGCTCAGATACGCAGTATTTT	CASSSTGGSDTQYF
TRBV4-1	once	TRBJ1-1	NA	TGCGCCAGCAGCCTTACTACCTGGGGCACTGAAGCTTTCTTT	CASSLTTWGTEAFF
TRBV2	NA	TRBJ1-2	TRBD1	TGTGCCAGCAGTGAAAGACAGGGAGGTGGCTACACCTTC	CASSERQGGGYTF
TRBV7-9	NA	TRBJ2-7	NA	TGTGCCAGCAGCTTAAGGGTCTACGAGCAGTACTTC	CASSLRVYEQYF
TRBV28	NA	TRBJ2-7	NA	TGTGCCAGCTCACGAAGCTACGAGCAGTACTTC	CASSRSYEQYF
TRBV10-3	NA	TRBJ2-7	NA	TGTGCCATCAGTGAGGCGTTTTACGAGCAGTACTTC	CAISEAFYEQYF
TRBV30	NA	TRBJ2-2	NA	TGTGCCTGCCACCGCGGGGTAATGAACACCGGGGAGCTGTTTTTT	CACHRGVMNTGELFF
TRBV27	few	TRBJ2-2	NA	TGTGCCAGCAGTTTGGGTTTGGGCACCGGGGAGCTGTTTTTT	CASSLGLGTGELFF
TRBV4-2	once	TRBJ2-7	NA	TGTGCCAGCAGTCCCGACAGGAGCTCCTACGAGCAGTACTTC	CASSPDRSSYEQYF